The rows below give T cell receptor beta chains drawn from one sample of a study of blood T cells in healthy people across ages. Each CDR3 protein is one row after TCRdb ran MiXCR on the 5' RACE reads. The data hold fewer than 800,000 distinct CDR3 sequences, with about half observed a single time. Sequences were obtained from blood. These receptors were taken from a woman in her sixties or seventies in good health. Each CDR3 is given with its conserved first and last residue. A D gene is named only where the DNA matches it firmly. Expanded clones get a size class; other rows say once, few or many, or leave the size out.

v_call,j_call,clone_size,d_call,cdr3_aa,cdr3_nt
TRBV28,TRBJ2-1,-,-,CATKARGGIDEQFF,TGTGCCACCAAAGCGAGGGGGGGTATCGATGAGCAGTTCTTC
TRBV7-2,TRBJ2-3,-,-,CASSLERSSTDTQYF,TGTGCCAGCAGCTTAGAGCGGTCGAGCACAGATACGCAGTATTTT
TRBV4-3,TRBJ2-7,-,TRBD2,CASSQEGIREVYEQYF,TGCGCCAGCAGCCAAGAAGGGATTCGGGAGGTCTACGAGCAGTACTTC
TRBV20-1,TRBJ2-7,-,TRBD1,CSVTGGSYEQYF,TGCAGTGTAACAGGGGGGTCCTACGAGCAGTACTTC
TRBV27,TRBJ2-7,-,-,CASSVPEGQYF,TGTGCCAGCAGTGTGCCCGAGGGTCAGTACTTC
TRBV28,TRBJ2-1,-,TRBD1,CASSSGTVVRNEQFF,TGTGCCAGCAGTTCTGGGACAGTGGTGCGCAATGAGCAGTTCTTC
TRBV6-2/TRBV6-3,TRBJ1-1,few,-,CASSPVYGVSNTEAFF,TGTGCCAGCAGCCCCGTCTATGGGGTCTCGAACACTGAAGCTTTCTTT
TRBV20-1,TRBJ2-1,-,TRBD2,CTPSSGYNEQFF,TGCACTCCGTCTAGCGGATACAATGAGCAGTTCTTC
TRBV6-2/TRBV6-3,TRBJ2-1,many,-,CASSQFGTSNNEQFF,TGTGCCAGCAGCCAATTCGGGACCTCTAACAATGAGCAGTTCTTC
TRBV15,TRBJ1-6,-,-,CATSRVLSSYNSPLHF,TGTGCCACCAGCAGAGTTCTCAGCTCCTATAATTCACCCCTCCACTTT
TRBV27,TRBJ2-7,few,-,CASSLWGRELGPYEQYF,TGTGCCAGCAGTTTATGGGGACGGGAGTTGGGCCCTTACGAGCAGTACTTC
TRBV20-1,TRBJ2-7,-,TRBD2,CSAPRGGFYEQYF,TGCAGTGCCCCTCGGGGGGGCTTCTACGAGCAGTACTTC
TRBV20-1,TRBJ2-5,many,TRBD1,CSARIQGITQYF,TGCAGTGCTAGAATACAGGGGATAACCCAGTACTTC
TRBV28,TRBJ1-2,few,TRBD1,CASSLLDRANYGYTF,TGTGCCAGCAGTTTGTTGGACAGGGCTAACTATGGCTACACCTTC
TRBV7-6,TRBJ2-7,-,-,CASSRPGGQAGLSYEQYF,TGTGCCAGCAGCCGTCCAGGGGGGCAGGCGGGCCTTTCCTACGAGCAGTACTTC
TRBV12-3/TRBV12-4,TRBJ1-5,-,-,CASSLEQGAQHF,TGTGCCAGCAGTTTAGAGCAGGGCGCCCAGCATTTT
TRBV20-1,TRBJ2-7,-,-,CSARVGAYEQYF,TGCAGTGCTAGAGTCGGGGCATACGAGCAGTACTTC
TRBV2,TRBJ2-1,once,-,CASSLWATKGGAKQFF,TGTGCCAGCTCCCTTTGGGCGACTAAGGGCGGGGCGAAGCAGTTCTTC
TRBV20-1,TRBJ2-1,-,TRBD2,CSARAGTSGNYNERFF,TGCAGTGCTAGGGCTGGGACTAGCGGAAACTACAATGAGCGGTTCTTC
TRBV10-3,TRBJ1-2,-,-,CAISESGDGYTF,TGTGCCATCAGTGAATCGGGGGATGGCTACACCTTC
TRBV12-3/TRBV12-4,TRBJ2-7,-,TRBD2,CASSISGGSYEQYF,TGTGCCAGCAGCATTAGCGGGGGCTCCTACGAGCAGTACTTC
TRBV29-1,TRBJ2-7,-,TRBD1,CSVIARGLREQYF,TGCAGCGTTATCGCCAGGGGGCTTCGCGAGCAGTACTTC
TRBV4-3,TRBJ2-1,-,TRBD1,CASSQAGGSFSYNEQFF,TGCGCCAGCAGCCAAGCAGGGGGTTCATTCTCCTACAATGAGCAGTTCTTC
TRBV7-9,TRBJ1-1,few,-,CASSFDGNTEAFF,TGTGCCAGCAGCTTTGATGGGAACACTGAAGCTTTCTTT
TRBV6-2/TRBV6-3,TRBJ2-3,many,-,CASSPRTDTQYF,TGTGCCAGCAGCCCAAGAACAGATACGCAGTATTTT
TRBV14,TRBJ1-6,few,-,CASSLRGLLNSPLHF,TGTGCCAGCAGCCTCCGAGGACTTTTGAATTCACCCCTCCACTTT
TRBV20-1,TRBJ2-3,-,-,CSARTGDTDTQYF,TGCAGTGCTAGGACAGGCGACACAGATACGCAGTATTTT
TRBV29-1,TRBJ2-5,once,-,CSALRGIGETQYF,TGCAGCGCCTTGCGGGGTATTGGGGAGACCCAGTACTTC
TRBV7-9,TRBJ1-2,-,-,CASSPTVTNYGYTF,TGTGCCAGCAGCCCCACGGTAACTAACTATGGCTACACCTTC
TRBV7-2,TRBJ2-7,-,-,CASSLGGIPSYEQYF,TGTGCCAGCAGCTTAGGCGGGATACCCTCCTACGAGCAGTACTTC
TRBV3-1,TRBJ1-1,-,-,CASSQARGTEAFF,TGTGCTAGCAGCCAGGCCCGGGGGACTGAAGCTTTCTTT
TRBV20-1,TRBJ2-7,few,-,CSAFPGTSDSYEQYF,TGCAGTGCTTTCCCCGGGACCTCTGACTCCTACGAGCAGTACTTC
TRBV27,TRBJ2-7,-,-,CASSLGLQQYF,TGTGCCAGCAGCCTTGGGTTGCAGCAGTACTTC
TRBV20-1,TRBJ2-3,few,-,CSAHQTDTQYF,TGCAGTGCTCACCAAACAGATACGCAGTATTTT
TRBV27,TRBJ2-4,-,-,CASSLAGPPLAKNIQYF,TGTGCCAGCAGTTTGGCGGGCCCTCCGTTGGCCAAAAACATTCAGTACTTC
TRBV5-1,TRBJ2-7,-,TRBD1,CASSTTRQGSGVAQYF,TGCGCCAGCAGCACCACGAGACAGGGTTCCGGGGTGGCCCAGTACTTC
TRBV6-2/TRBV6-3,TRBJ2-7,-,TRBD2,CASSYSMWRGAYEQYF,TGTGCCAGCAGTTACTCGATGTGGCGGGGGGCCTACGAGCAGTACTTC
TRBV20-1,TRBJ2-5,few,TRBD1,CSATGVGTQYF,TGCAGTGCGACAGGGGTAGGGACCCAGTACTTC
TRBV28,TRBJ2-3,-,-,CASSSTTVYTDTQYF,TGTGCCAGCAGTTCCACCACAGTGTACACAGATACGCAGTATTTT
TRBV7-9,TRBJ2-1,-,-,CASSSRLEGREQFF,TGTGCCAGCAGCTCGCGACTAGAAGGCCGTGAGCAGTTCTTC
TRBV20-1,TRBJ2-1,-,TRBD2,CSARYAGGPGETQFF,TGCAGTGCTAGATATGCGGGAGGGCCGGGGGAGACCCAGTTCTTC
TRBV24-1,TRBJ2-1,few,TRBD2,CATSDSSGGTQFF,TGTGCCACCAGTGATTCGTCGGGGGGTACGCAGTTCTTC
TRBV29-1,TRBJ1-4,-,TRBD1,CSAAGGDRIEKLFF,TGCAGCGCCGCAGGGGGCGATCGTATTGAAAAACTGTTTTTT
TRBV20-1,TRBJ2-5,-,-,CSATRPVETQYF,TGCAGTGCTACCAGACCCGTAGAGACCCAGTACTTC
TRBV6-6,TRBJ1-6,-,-,CASGRDSNSPLHF,TGTGCCAGCGGACGGGATAGCAATTCACCCCTCCACTTT
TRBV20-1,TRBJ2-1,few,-,CSAREPGLHNEQFF,TGCAGTGCTAGAGAGCCGGGACTCCACAATGAGCAGTTCTTC
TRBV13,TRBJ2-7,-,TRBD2,CASSLGLAGVISYEQYF,TGTGCCAGCAGCTTAGGCCTAGCGGGAGTAATCTCCTACGAGCAGTACTTC
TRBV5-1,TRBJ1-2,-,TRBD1,CASAGTATRYYGYTF,TGCGCCAGCGCCGGGACAGCCACGAGGTACTATGGCTACACCTTC
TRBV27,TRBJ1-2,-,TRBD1,CASSSGTGMRTGYTF,TGTGCCAGCAGTTCCGGGACAGGGATGCGCACTGGCTACACCTTC
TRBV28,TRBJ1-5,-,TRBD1,CATIPNTGGLGTQHF,TGTGCTACCATACCCAATACAGGGGGCCTTGGGACCCAGCATTTT
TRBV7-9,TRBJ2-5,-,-,CASSRGYNEQYF,TGTGCCAGCAGCCGCGGGTACAATGAGCAGTACTTC
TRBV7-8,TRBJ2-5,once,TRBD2,CASSRGLAGSQETQYF,TGTGCCAGCAGCCGCGGACTAGCGGGCTCACAAGAGACCCAGTACTTC
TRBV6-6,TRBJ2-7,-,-,CASSRAGTSYEQYF,TGTGCCAGCAGTCGGGCGGGGACCTCCTACGAGCAGTACTTC
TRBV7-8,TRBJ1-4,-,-,CASRFDSHNEKLFF,TGTGCCAGCAGATTCGACAGCCATAATGAAAAACTGTTTTTT
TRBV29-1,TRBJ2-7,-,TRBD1,CSVRPPTGGTYEQYF,TGCAGCGTGCGTCCCCCGACAGGGGGGACCTACGAGCAGTACTTC
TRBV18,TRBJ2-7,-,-,CASSPSGASYEQYF,TGTGCCAGCTCACCGTCCGGGGCCTCCTACGAGCAGTACTTC
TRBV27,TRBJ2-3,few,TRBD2,CASSLISASGSRTDTQYF,TGTGCCAGCAGTTTAATTTCGGCTAGCGGGAGTCGGACAGATACGCAGTATTTT